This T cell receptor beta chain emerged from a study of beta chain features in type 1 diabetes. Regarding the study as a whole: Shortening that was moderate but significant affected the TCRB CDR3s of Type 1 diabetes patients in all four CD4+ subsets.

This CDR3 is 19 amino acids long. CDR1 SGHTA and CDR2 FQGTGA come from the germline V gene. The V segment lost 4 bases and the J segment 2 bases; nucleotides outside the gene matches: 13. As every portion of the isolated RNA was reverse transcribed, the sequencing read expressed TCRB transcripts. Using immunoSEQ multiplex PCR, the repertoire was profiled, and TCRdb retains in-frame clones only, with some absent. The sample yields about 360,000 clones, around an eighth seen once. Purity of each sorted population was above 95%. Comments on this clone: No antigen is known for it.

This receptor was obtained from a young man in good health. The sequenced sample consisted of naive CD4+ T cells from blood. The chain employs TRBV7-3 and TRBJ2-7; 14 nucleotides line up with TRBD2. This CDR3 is CASSSRATRTSGRPYEQYF. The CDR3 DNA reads TGTGCCAGCAGCTCAAGGGCCACACGGACTAGCGGGAGGCCCTACGAGCAGTACTTC.